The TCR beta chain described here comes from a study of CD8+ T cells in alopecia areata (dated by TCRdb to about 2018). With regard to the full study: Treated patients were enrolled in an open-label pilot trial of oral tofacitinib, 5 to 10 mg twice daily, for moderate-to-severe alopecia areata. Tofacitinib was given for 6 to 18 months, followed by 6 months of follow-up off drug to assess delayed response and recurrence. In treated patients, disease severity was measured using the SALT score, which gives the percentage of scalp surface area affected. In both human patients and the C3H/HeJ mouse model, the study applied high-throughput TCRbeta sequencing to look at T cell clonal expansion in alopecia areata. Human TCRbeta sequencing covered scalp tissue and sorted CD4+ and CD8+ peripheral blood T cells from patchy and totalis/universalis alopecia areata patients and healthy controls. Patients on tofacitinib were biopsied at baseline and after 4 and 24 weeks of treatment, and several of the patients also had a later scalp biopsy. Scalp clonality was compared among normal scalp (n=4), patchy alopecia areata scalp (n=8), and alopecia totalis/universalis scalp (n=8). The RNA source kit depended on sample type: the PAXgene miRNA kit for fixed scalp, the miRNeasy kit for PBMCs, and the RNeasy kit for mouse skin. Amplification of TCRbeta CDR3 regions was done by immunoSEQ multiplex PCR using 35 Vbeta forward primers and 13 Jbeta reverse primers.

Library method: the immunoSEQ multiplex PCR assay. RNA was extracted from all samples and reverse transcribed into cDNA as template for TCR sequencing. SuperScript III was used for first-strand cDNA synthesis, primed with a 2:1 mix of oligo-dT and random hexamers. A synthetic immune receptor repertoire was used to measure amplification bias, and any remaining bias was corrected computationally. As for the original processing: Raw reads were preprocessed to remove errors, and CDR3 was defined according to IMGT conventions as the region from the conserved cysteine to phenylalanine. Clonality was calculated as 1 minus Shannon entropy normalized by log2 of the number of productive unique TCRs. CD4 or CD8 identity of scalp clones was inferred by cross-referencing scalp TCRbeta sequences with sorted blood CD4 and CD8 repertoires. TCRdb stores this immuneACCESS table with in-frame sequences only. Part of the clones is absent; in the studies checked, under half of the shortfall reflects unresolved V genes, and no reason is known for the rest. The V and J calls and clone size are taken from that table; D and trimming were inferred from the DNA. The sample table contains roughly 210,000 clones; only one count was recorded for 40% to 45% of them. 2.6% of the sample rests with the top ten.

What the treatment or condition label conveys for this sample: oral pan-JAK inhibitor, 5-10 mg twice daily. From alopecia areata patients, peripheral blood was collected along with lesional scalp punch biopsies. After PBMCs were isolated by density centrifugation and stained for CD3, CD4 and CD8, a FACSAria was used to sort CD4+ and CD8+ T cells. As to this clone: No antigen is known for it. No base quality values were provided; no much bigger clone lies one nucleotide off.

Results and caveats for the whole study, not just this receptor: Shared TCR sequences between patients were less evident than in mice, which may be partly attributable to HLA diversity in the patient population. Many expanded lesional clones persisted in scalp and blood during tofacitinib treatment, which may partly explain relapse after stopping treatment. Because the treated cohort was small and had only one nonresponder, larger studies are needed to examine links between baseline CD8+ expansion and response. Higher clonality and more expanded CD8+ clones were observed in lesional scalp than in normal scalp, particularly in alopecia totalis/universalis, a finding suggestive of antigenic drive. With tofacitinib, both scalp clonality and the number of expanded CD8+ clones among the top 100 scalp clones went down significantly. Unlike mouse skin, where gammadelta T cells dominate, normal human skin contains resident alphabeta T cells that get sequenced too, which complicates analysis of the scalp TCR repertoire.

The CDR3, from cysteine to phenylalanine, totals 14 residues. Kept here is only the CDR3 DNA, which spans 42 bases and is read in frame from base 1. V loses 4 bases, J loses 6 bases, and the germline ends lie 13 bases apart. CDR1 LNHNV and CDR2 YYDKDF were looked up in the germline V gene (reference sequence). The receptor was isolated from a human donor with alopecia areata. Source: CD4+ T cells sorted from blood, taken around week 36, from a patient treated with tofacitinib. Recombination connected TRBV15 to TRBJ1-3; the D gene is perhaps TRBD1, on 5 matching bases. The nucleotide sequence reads TGTGCCACCAGCAACCGGGACGGTCTAAACACCATATATTTT. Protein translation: CATSNRDGLNTIYF.